The 22 T cell receptor beta chains below come from one sample, sequenced in a study of OX40 agonist ivuxolimab in advanced cancers. Method: immunoSEQ multiplex PCR; TCRdb's copy keeps in-frame clones and lacks some. This table has 60,000 to 65,000 clones, approximately 92% appearing once. The material sequenced was CD4+ or CD8+ T cells sorted from blood, taken in a trial of the OX40 agonist ivuxolimab. These receptors all come from an adult with an advanced solid tumor such as melanoma, head and neck, liver or kidney cancer.

The V call is TRBV10-3, the J call TRBJ1-2, with 7 positions matching TRBD1. Germline-derived CDR1 and CDR2 are ENHRY and SYGVKD. This CDR3 comprises 14 residues. With V trimmed by 6 bases and J by 2 bases, 6 bases remained unmatched. This CDR3 is CAIRDLTGNYGYTF. The CDR3 nucleotides are TGTGCCATCAGGGACTTGACAGGGAACTATGGCTACACCTTC.

The genes are TRBV7-9 and TRBJ2-1; 11 positions agree with TRBD2. V was pared by 5 bases and J by 5 bases, with 14 bases of the junction left unmatched. Germline assignment: CDR1 SEHNR and CDR2 FQNEAQ (reference sequence). CDR3 length: 18 amino acids. CDR3 in DNA: TGTGCCAGCAGCCACCCAACTAGCGGGGGTGCCCCGGACAATGAGCAGTTCTTC. This translates into CASSHPTSGGAPDNEQFF.

This chain connects TRBV7-9 to TRBJ2-2; no clear D. From germline, CDR1 is SEHNR and CDR2 FQNEAQ (reference sequence). The V gene lost 5 bases and the J gene lost 4 bases, with 5 bases spanning the gap. The CDR3 sequence is 12 residues long. The CDR3 bases are TGTGCCAGCAGCCGATCCACCGGGGAGCTGTTTTTT. Residues: CASSRSTGELFF.

This clone was recorded a few times. V gene TRBV4-1 combines with J gene TRBJ2-7, with a tentative D call TRBD1 (5 bases). Trimming pared 4 bases from V and 3 bases from J, leaving 13 bases between. The CDR3 spans 14 residues. From germline, CDR1 is MGHRA and CDR2 YSYEKL. CDR3 in DNA: TGCGCCAGCAGCCTCTCGACAGACCACTACGAGCAGTACTTC. Its protein is CASSLSTDHYEQYF.

The chain recombines TRBV18 with TRBJ1-1; 10 bases align to TRBD1. The CDR3 runs 14 residues. The germline CDR1 and CDR2 sequences are KGHSH and LQKENI. Germline trimming cut 3 bases from V and 5 bases from J; bases unmatched to any gene: 3. CDR3 coding DNA: TGTGCCAGCTCACCCGACAGGGGGCTTACTGAAGCTTTCTTT. Translated: CASSPDRGLTEAFF.

The chain joins TRBV2 to TRBJ2-3; a weak D match, TRBD2 (5 bases). V was clipped by 8 bases and J by 1 base, with 16 bases between them. This CDR3 region has 15 residues. The germline CDR1 and CDR2 sequences are SNHLY and FYNNEI. The CDR3 is CASVGSGWGTDTQYF. The CDR3 coding sequence is TGTGCCAGCGTGGGGAGTGGGTGGGGCACAGATACGCAGTATTTT. Filled out from reference TRBV2 and TRBJ2-3, the complete variable domain reads EPEVTQTPSHQVTQMGQEVILRCVPISNHLYFYWYRQILGQKVEFLVSFYNNEISEKSEIFDDQFSVERPDGSNFTLKIRSTKLEDSAMYFCASVGSGWGTDTQYFGPGTRLTVL.

This chain joins TRBV6-5 and TRBJ1-1; 10 nucleotides line up with TRBD1. Germline CDR1 and CDR2: MNHEY and SVGAGI. The V gene end was trimmed by 0 bases and the J gene end by 6 bases; junction bases not matched to a gene: 7. This CDR3 region has 16 residues. The CDR3 reads CASSYSIGTGAPEAFF. The CDR3 nucleotides read TGTGCCAGCAGTTACTCTATAGGGACAGGGGCCCCTGAAGCTTTCTTT.

The chain is built from TRBV4-1 and TRBJ2-1; no clear D gene. Germline CDR1 MGHRA, CDR2 YSYEKL. V lost 2 bases and J lost 4, with 18 bases in between. There are 17 residues in the CDR3. The CDR3 protein is CASSQLSDLGPYNEQFF. The CDR3 DNA reads TGCGCCAGCAGCCAATTATCAGACTTGGGCCCTTACAATGAGCAGTTCTTC.

The sample holds one count of this clone. The chain joins TRBV27 to TRBJ2-2; D not resolved. Deletions cut 3 bases from V and 3 bases from J, with 8 bases between. Germline V gene lookup returns CDR1 MNHEY and CDR2 SMNVEV (reference sequence). CDR3 length: 14 residues. The CDR3 is CASSFALDTGELFF. The CDR3 nucleotides are TGTGCCAGCAGTTTTGCGTTGGACACCGGGGAGCTGTTTTTT.

This sequence joins TRBV13 and TRBJ1-2, with 9 bases that match TRBD1. The CDR3 loop spans 16 amino acids. J lost 2 bases, V lost 2 bases, and 6 bases had no gene match. Germline V gene lookup returns CDR1 PRHDT and CDR2 FYEKMQ (reference sequence). CDR3 region: CASSLKVGQGNYGYTF. In nucleotides, the CDR3 is TGTGCCAGCAGCTTAAAAGTGGGACAGGGAAACTATGGCTACACCTTC. The full variable domain, rest sourced from reference TRBV13 and TRBJ1-2, is AAGVIQSPRHLIKEKRETATLKCYPIPRHDTVYWYQQGPGQDPQFLISFYEKMQSDKGSIPDRFSAQQFSDYHSELNMSSLELGDSALYFCASSLKVGQGNYGYTFGSGTRLTVV.

CDR3 amino acids: CSVTFPGQGTHVRFYEQYF. For the CDR3, the DNA is TGCAGCGTAACATTCCCGGGACAGGGTACCCATGTAAGATTCTACGAGCAGTACTTC. J is TRBJ2-7 and V is TRBV29-1; 9 bases fit TRBD1. The germline V gene encodes CDR1 SQVTM and CDR2 ANQGSEA. The CDR3 loop spans 19 amino acids. After removal of 6 bases from V and 3 bases from J, the junction contained 24 bases not matched to a gene.

The count of this clone is one. This chain uses TRBV7-6 with TRBJ1-1; D gene ambiguous. V was pared by 2 bases and J by 5 bases, with 6 bases between. This CDR3 comprises 12 residues. The V gene's germline CDR1 is SGHVS and CDR2 FNYEAQ. The CDR3 loop reads CASSLRGTEAFF. The CDR3 DNA is TGTGCCAGCAGCTTACGGGGAACTGAAGCTTTCTTT.

The chain couples TRBV30 to TRBJ2-1; no reliable D call. The CDR3 contains 15 residues. Trimming took off 5 bases at V and 1 base at J, with 15 bases between the two ends. CDR1 and CDR2 (germline): GTSNPN, SVGIG (reference sequence). CDR3: CAWGDSKRSYNEQFF. For the CDR3, the DNA is TGTGCCTGGGGAGATTCGAAGAGGTCCTACAATGAGCAGTTCTTC.

The chain couples TRBV21-1 to TRBJ1-2; whether TRBD1, the table's D call, matches the DNA was not checked. TRBV21-1 is a pseudogene locus. The CDR3 runs to 14 residues. CDR3 bases: TGTGCCAGCAGCAAAGGGGCTCCGTCGGATGGCTACACCTTC. Protein: CASSKGAPSDGYTF.

The V and J genes are TRBV27 and TRBJ2-5; D may correspond to TRBD1 or TRBD2 (5 bases each). The CDR3 is 14 residues long. Trimming left V 8 bases short and J 5 bases short, with 18 bases between. Germline V gives CDR1 MNHEY, CDR2 SMNVEV (reference sequence). CDR3 sequence reads: CASSWDRGAETQYF. CDR3 bases: TGTGCCAGCTCATGGGATCGGGGCGCGGAGACCCAGTACTTC.

The J gene is TRBJ2-7, the V gene TRBV11-2, with D perhaps TRBD1 (6 bases). Germline loops: CDR1 SGHAT, CDR2 FQNNGV. V gave up 3 bases and J gave up 3 bases, with 12 bases separating them. The CDR3 is made up of 14 amino acids. The CDR3 is CASSLGPGDYEQYF. The CDR3 DNA follows: TGTGCCAGCAGCTTGGGCCCAGGGGACTACGAGCAGTACTTC.

This sequence joins TRBV9 and TRBJ2-7; weak D call: TRBD2 (6 bases). Trimming pared 0 bases from V and 2 bases from J, leaving 15 bases between. The CDR3 extends over 16 amino acids. Germline CDR1 SGDLS, CDR2 YYNGEE. CDR3 sequence (DNA): TGTGCCAGCAGCGTAGGGGAGGCGACTACCCCCTACGAGCAGTACTTC. It specifies CASSVGEATTPYEQYF. The whole variable domain, remainder taken from reference TRBV9 and TRBJ2-7, is DSGVTQTPKHLITATGQRVTLRCSPRSGDLSVYWYQQSLDQGLQFLIQYYNGEERAKGNILERFSAQQFPDLHSELNLSSLELGDSALYFCASSVGEATTPYEQYFGPGTRLTVT.

This clone was detected only once. This chain uses TRBV7-9 with TRBJ2-7, with 9 bases that match TRBD1. From germline, CDR1 is SEHNR and CDR2 FQNEAQ (reference sequence). The length of the CDR3 is 14 residues. After removal of 6 bases from V and 1 base from J, the junction contained 4 bases not matched to a gene. In DNA form, the CDR3 reads TGTGCCAGCAGGCCCGGGACAGGGTCCTACGAGCAGTACTTC. Protein sequence: CASRPGTGSYEQYF.

A single count supports this clone. V and J are TRBV7-6 and TRBJ2-1; 10 nucleotides align to TRBD2. V was pared by 6 bases and J by 0 bases, with 11 bases of the junction left unmatched. The CDR3 runs to 18 residues. Germline CDR1 reads SGHVS; CDR2 reads FNYEAQ. CDR3 sequence reads: CASSISSGRASSYNEQFF. For the CDR3, the DNA is TGTGCCAGCAGTATTTCCAGCGGGAGGGCGAGCTCCTACAATGAGCAGTTCTTC. Full variable domain (missing parts from reference TRBV7-6 and TRBJ2-1): GAGVSQSPRYKVTKRGQDVALRCDPISGHVSLYWYRQALGQGPEFLTYFNYEAQQDKSGLPNDRFSAERPEGSISTLTIQRTEQRDSAMYRCASSISSGRASSYNEQFFGPGTRLTVL.

This rearrangement joins TRBV2 to TRBJ2-1, with D tentatively TRBD1 (5 bases). V lost 8 bases to trimming and J lost 4 bases, with 15 bases between them. Germline V lookup: CDR1 SNHLY, CDR2 FYNNEI. This CDR3 contains 14 residues. The CDR3 DNA follows: TGTGCCAGCGGACAAGTCTCCCTTTACAATGAGCAGTTCTTC. Its protein is CASGQVSLYNEQFF.

The chain uses TRBV9 and TRBJ1-1; TRBD1 might be the D (6 bases). Trimming stripped 3 bases from V and 4 bases from J, with 10 bases between. Germline V gene sequence: CDR1 SGDLS, CDR2 YYNGEE. This CDR3 has 13 amino acids. The CDR3 nucleotides read TGTGCCAGCAGCGACAGGGTAGGCACTGAAGCTTTCTTT. This translates into CASSDRVGTEAFF. The variable domain in full, with the rest retrieved from reference TRBV9 and TRBJ1-1, is DSGVTQTPKHLITATGQRVTLRCSPRSGDLSVYWYQQSLDQGLQFLIQYYNGEERAKGNILERFSAQQFPDLHSELNLSSLELGDSALYFCASSDRVGTEAFFGQGTRLTVV.

The V call is TRBV13, the J call TRBJ2-3, with TRBD2 matching over 10 bases. CDR3 length: 20 residues. Germline-derived CDR1 and CDR2 are PRHDT and FYEKMQ (reference sequence). With 0 bases clipped from V and 2 bases from J, the junction kept 14 bases outside the gene matches. The CDR3 DNA sequence: TGTGCCAGCAGCTTAGGCCCGTCGATTTCAACTAGCGGGACCACAGATACGCAGTATTTT. It encodes CASSLGPSISTSGTTDTQYF.